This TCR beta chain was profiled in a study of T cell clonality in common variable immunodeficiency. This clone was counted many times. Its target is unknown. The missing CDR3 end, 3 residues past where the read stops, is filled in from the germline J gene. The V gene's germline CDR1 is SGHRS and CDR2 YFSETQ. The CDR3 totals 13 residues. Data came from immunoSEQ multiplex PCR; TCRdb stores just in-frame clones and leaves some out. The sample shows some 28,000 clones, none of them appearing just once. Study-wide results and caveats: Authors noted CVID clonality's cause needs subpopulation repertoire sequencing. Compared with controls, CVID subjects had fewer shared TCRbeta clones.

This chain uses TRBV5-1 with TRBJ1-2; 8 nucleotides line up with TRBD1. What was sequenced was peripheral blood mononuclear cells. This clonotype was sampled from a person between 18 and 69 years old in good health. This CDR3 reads CASSETGDLGYTF. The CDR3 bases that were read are TGCGCCAGCAGCGAGACAGGGGATCTCGGC.